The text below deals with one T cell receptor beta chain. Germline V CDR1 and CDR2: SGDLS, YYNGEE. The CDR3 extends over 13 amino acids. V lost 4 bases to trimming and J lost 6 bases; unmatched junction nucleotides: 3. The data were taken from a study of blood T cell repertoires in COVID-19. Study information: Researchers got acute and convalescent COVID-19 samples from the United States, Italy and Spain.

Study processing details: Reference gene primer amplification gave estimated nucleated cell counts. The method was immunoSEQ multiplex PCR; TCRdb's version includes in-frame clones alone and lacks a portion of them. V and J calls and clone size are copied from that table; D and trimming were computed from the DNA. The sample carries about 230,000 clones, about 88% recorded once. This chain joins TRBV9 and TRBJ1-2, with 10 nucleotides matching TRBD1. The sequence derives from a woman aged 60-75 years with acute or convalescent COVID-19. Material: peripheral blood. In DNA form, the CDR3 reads TGTGCCAGCAGCACCGACAGGGGGCATGGCTACACCTTC. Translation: CASSTDRGHGYTF.